This TCR beta chain was sequenced during a study of blood T cell repertoires in COVID-19. Study-level background: Specimens from acute and convalescent COVID-19 originated in the United States, Italy and Spain. Sample material is recorded as cDNA or gDNA derived from T cells, B-cell-depleted T cells, or PBMCs.

Participant age was roughly 18 to 95 years, and participants resided in about 25 US areas. Each participant's cohort was designated according to participant-reported clinical history. The CDR3 is 14 amino acids. V lost 3 bases and J lost 6, with 9 bases in between. Germline assignment: CDR1 MNHEY and CDR2 SMNVEV (reference sequence). The table came from immunoSEQ multiplex PCR; TCRdb's copy has only in-frame clones and leaves some out. The sample includes fewer than 200,000 clones, less than 90% seen only once; the top ten take about 3.3%. The chain carries TRBV27 and TRBJ1-6; no clear D. This clonotype originated in a woman in her twenties or thirties who had been exposed to COVID-19. Sequencing was done on a sample of PBMCs or T cells enriched from blood (not recorded which). CDR3 residues: CASSFGGANSPLHF. The CDR3 DNA follows: TGTGCCAGCAGTTTCGGAGGCGCTAATTCACCCCTCCACTTT.